This T cell receptor beta chain was profiled in a study of cytomegalovirus exposure and HLA in healthy donors. Clones were read by immunoSEQ multiplex PCR, and TCRdb kept only the in-frame ones, dropping some. The sample lists around 180,000 clones; around 84% were seen once. Sequenced: PBMCs. This sequence originates from a young man in good health and CMV-seropositive.

CDR3 nucleotides: TGTGCCAGCAGCGCAAAAGGACTAGCGGGACCCGTCCCCGATTACGAGCAGTACTTC. It encodes CASSAKGLAGPVPDYEQYF. This rearrangement joins TRBV9 to TRBJ2-7; 12 nucleotides align to TRBD2. The CDR3 covers 19 residues. The trim removed 3 bases at V and 4 bases at J, leaving 17 bases unmatched. Germline V gives CDR1 SGDLS, CDR2 YYNGEE.